This T cell receptor beta chain appears in the sequencing data of a study of shared clonotypes between healthy human individuals. Notes on the study in general: Only blood was sampled, and tissue TCR repertoires likely differ from blood ones. A limitation of the genetic and exposure-history diversity represented arose from few donors.

The ends were cut back, 9 bases at V and 2 bases at J, with 14 bases in the middle. This CDR3 region has 15 residues. CDR1 MNHGY and CDR2 SVAAGI come from the germline V gene. TCRdb keeps only in-frame clones here, not all; method: immunoSEQ multiplex PCR. The table records 2.3 million or so clones, just over 90% of them present only once. Comments on this clone: Its antigen is not identified.

The V and J genes are TRBV6-9 and TRBJ2-6; maybe TRBD1 (5 bases). This TCR was sampled from a man between 18 and 35 years old in good health. Some clones in this sample may be carry-over from other donors' samples. Sequenced: naive CD4+ T cells from PBMCs. Subset described: CD45RA+ positively selected. The chain's CDR3 is CARKHQGTGANVLTF. The CDR3 nucleotides read TGTGCCAGGAAACATCAGGGTACTGGGGCCAACGTCCTGACTTTC.